This T cell receptor (beta chain) was sequenced during a study of a mutant IDH1 vaccine in newly diagnosed glioma. The table came from immunoSEQ multiplex PCR; TCRdb's copy has only in-frame clones and leaves some out. This sample yields 100,000 to 150,000 clones, of which about 80% are seen a single time; about 5.5% belongs to the top ten. To note about this clone: Its target is not known.

The V end lost 0 bases, the J end lost 1 base, and 14 bases lay between the germline ends. The CDR3 has 17 amino acids. Per germline, CDR1 LNHNV and CDR2 YYDKDF (reference sequence). Time point in this sample: week 11, during vaccination. It was 300 ug of mutant IDH1 20-mer peptide that made up each vaccine dose, given with topical imiquimod. The chain joins TRBV15 to TRBJ2-3; a possible D gene is TRBD2 (6 bases). The specimen was PBMCs, collected from a glioma patient whose treatment included an IDH1 peptide vaccine. The sequence came from a man aged 40-49 years with glioma. The CDR3 sequence: CATSRDERASGTDTQYF. Written as DNA, the CDR3 is TGTGCCACCAGCAGAGATGAAAGGGCTAGCGGCACAGATACGCAGTATTTT.